A selection of T cell receptor beta chains follows, all from one sample in a study of radiotherapy plus CTLA-4 blockade in lung cancer. The data were produced by immunoSEQ multiplex PCR, yet TCRdb's version contains in-frame clones alone and is incomplete. Altogether about 24,000 clones are present, 60% to 85% being singletons, with the ten largest covering about 3%. The sequences come from peripheral blood, collected from a patient treated with radiotherapy plus ipilimumab. Every receptor here comes from a human donor with non-small cell lung cancer whose response to radiotherapy plus ipilimumab could not be evaluated. Each CDR3 is given with its conserved first and last residue. The D gene is left open where the match is weak. Some rows have no size entry. The others give once, few or many, or a class for an expanded clone.

V gene: TRBV5-1
J gene: TRBJ1-6
D gene: NA
clone size: NA
CDR3 DNA: TGCGCCAGCAGAGACACAAGTTATAATTCACCCCTCCACTTT
CDR3 protein: CASRDTSYNSPLHF

V gene: TRBV7-8
J gene: TRBJ2-1
D gene: TRBD2
clone size: NA
CDR3 DNA: TGTGCCAGCAGCCCAGGACTAGCCCGACGTATATCCTACAATGAGCAGTTCTTC
CDR3 protein: CASSPGLARRISYNEQFF

V gene: TRBV28
J gene: TRBJ2-1
D gene: TRBD2
clone size: NA
CDR3 DNA: TGTGCCAGCAGTAGCGGAGTGGGAGGGAATGAGCAGTTCTTC
CDR3 protein: CASSSGVGGNEQFF

V gene: TRBV7-6
J gene: TRBJ2-1
D gene: TRBD2
clone size: NA
CDR3 DNA: TGTGCCAGCAGAAGCGGGATCCATGAGCAGTTCTTC
CDR3 protein: CASRSGIHEQFF

V gene: TRBV5-1
J gene: TRBJ2-5
D gene: TRBD1
clone size: NA
CDR3 DNA: TGCGCCAGCAGCTGGGGCGGGACAGGGGAAGAGACCCAGTACTTC
CDR3 protein: CASSWGGTGEETQYF

V gene: TRBV9
J gene: TRBJ2-1
D gene: TRBD2
clone size: few
CDR3 DNA: TGTGCCAGCAGCAGTAGCGGGATTTTGAGTAATGAGCAGTTCTTC
CDR3 protein: CASSSSGILSNEQFF

V gene: TRBV19
J gene: TRBJ2-1
D gene: TRBD2
clone size: NA
CDR3 DNA: TGTGCCAGTAGTCCTAGCGGGTTTAATGAGCAGTTCTTC
CDR3 protein: CASSPSGFNEQFF

V gene: TRBV18
J gene: TRBJ1-5
D gene: TRBD1
clone size: NA
CDR3 DNA: TGTGCCAGCCAACACGGGGGACAGGGACGGAGCAATCAGCCCCAGCATTTT
CDR3 protein: CASQHGGQGRSNQPQHF

V gene: TRBV5-1
J gene: TRBJ2-1
D gene: TRBD2
clone size: NA
CDR3 DNA: TGCGCCAGCAGCCCCCGTGTAGCGGGAGGGCCGACTGAGCAGTTCTTC
CDR3 protein: CASSPRVAGGPTEQFF

V gene: TRBV2
J gene: TRBJ1-1
D gene: NA
clone size: NA
CDR3 DNA: TGTGCCAGCAGTGAACTTGTTAGGGGGGGCACTGAAGCTTTCTTT
CDR3 protein: CASSELVRGGTEAFF

V gene: TRBV30
J gene: TRBJ1-4
D gene: TRBD1
clone size: NA
CDR3 DNA: TGTGCCTCTTCGACAGGGCACCCGGAAAAACTGTTTTTT
CDR3 protein: CASSTGHPEKLFF

V gene: TRBV5-1
J gene: TRBJ2-1
D gene: NA
clone size: NA
CDR3 DNA: TGCGCCAGCAGCAATAGACTGGACAATGAGCAGTTCTTC
CDR3 protein: CASSNRLDNEQFF

V gene: TRBV13
J gene: TRBJ2-3
D gene: NA
clone size: NA
CDR3 DNA: TGTGCCAGCAGCTTAAAAAGGGGAGATACGCAGTATTTT
CDR3 protein: CASSLKRGDTQYF

V gene: TRBV7-2
J gene: TRBJ2-7
D gene: TRBD2
clone size: NA
CDR3 DNA: TGTGCCAGCAGCTTATCCAGCGGGAGGGCCGCCGTCGAGCAGTACTTC
CDR3 protein: CASSLSSGRAAVEQYF

V gene: TRBV10-1
J gene: TRBJ2-1
D gene: TRBD2
clone size: NA
CDR3 DNA: TGCGCCAGCAGTGAGGCGGGAGGGCTCGTCAATGAGCAGTTCTTC
CDR3 protein: CASSEAGGLVNEQFF

V gene: TRBV11-2
J gene: TRBJ2-5
D gene: NA
clone size: NA
CDR3 DNA: TGTGCCAGCAGCGGACAGTACCAAGAGACCCAGTACTTC
CDR3 protein: CASSGQYQETQYF

V gene: TRBV7-2
J gene: TRBJ2-3
D gene: TRBD2
clone size: NA
CDR3 DNA: TGTGCCAGCAGCTTAGTGGGGACTAGGGATGATACGCAGTATTTT
CDR3 protein: CASSLVGTRDDTQYF

V gene: TRBV6-5
J gene: TRBJ2-7
D gene: NA
clone size: few
CDR3 DNA: TGTGCCAGCAGTTACTCTTGGGGAGGCTCCTACGAGCAGTACTTC
CDR3 protein: CASSYSWGGSYEQYF